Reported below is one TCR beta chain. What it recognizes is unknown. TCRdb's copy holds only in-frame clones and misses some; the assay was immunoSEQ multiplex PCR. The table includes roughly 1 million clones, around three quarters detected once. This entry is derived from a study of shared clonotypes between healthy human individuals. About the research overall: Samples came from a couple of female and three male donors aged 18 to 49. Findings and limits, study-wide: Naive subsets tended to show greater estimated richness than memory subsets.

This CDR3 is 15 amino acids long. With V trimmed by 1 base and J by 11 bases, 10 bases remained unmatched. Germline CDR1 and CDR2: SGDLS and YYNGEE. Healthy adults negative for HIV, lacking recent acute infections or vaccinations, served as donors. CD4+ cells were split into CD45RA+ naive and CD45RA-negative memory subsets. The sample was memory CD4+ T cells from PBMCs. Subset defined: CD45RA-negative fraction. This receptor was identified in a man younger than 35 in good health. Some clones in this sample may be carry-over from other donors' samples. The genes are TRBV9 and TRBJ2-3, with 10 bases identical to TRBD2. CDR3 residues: CASSVTPSGGRGQYF. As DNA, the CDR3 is TGTGCCAGCAGCGTAACCCCTAGCGGGGGCCGGGGGCAGTATTTT.